This TCR beta chain was identified during a study of T cells expressing NK-cell markers. Study in general: Sorted CD3+CD56+NKG2C+, CD3+CD56+NKG2C- and CD3+CD56-NKG2C+ T-cell subsets were beta-chain profiled. The study's findings and limits: Of CD8+ T cells, about 1.0-8% belonged to dominant NKG2C+ clonotypes in roughly six donors.

The length of the CDR3 is 14 residues. Germline CDR1 is MNHNS and CDR2 is SASEGT. TCRdb re-called the 5' RACE reads, yielding one record per CDR3 amino acid sequence without DNA. The repertoire table contains more than 90,000 distinct CDR3 sequences. Of note for this clonotype: What it binds is not known.

The rearrangement links TRBV6-1 to TRBJ2-3; the TRBD1 assignment by TCRdb is unverifiable without DNA. The receptor was isolated from a woman between 18 and 69 years old in good health. The sequenced sample was blood T cells: a sorted CD56 or NKG2C T cell subset, CD4+ or CD8+ T cells, or bulk PBMC T cells (not recorded which). The chain's CDR3 is CASSPGEYPDTQYF.